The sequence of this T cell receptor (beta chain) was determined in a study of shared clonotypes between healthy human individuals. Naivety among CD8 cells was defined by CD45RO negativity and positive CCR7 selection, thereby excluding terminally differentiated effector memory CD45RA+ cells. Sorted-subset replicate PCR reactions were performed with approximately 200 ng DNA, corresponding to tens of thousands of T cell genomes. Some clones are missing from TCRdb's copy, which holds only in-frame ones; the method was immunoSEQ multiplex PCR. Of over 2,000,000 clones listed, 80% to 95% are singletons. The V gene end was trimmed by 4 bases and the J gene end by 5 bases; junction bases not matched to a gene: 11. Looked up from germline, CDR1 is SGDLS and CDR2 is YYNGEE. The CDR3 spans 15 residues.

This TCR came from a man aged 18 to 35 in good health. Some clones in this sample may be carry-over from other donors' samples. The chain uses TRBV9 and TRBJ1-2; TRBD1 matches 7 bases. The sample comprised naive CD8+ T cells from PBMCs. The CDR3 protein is CASSHREGGPYGYTF. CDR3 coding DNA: TGTGCCAGCAGCCACCGTGAAGGGGGCCCTTATGGCTACACCTTC.